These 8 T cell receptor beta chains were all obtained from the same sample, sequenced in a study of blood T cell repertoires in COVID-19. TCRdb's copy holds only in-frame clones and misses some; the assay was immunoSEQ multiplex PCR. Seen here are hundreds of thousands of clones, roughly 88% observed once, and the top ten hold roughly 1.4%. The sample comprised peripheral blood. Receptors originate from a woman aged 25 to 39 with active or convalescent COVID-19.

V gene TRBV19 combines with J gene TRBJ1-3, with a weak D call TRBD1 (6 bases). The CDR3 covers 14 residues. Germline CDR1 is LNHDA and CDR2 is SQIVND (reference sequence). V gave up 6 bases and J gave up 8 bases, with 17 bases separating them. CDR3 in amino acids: CASRLQGMGDTIYF. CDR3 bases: TGTGCCAGTAGGTTACAGGGAATGGGGGACACCATATATTTT.

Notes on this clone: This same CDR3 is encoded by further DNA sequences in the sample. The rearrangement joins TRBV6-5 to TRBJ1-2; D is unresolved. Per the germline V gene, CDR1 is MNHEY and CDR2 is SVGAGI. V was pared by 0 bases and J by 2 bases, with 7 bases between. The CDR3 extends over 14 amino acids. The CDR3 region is CASSYSGGNYGYTF. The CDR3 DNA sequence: TGTGCCAGCAGTTACTCTGGAGGGAACTATGGCTACACCTTC.

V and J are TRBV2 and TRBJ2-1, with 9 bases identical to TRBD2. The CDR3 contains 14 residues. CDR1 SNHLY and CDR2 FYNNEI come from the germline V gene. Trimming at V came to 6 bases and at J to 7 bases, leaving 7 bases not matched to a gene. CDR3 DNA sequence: TGTGCCAGCAGGTTGCTGCGGGGGGGTAATGAGCAGTTCTTC. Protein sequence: CASRLLRGGNEQFF.

DNA for the CDR3: TGTGCCAGCAGCAACGAAGTAGCTGAAGCTTTCTTT. As protein: CASSNEVAEAFF. V usage is TRBV21-1 and J usage is TRBJ1-1. TRBV21-1 is deemed a pseudogene. This CDR3 region has 12 residues.

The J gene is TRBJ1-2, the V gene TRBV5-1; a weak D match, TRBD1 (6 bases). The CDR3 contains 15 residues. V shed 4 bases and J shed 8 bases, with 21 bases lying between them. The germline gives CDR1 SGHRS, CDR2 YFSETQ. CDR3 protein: CASSDTPGDPWGYTF. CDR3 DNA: TGCGCCAGCAGCGATACCCCAGGGGATCCGTGGGGCTACACCTTC.

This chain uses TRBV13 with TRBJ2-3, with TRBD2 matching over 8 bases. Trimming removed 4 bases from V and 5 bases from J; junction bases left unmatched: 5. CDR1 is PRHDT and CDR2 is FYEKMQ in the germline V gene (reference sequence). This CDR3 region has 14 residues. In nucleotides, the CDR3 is TGTGCCAGCAGCTACCGGGGGGGCCAAGATACGCAGTATTTT. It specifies CASSYRGGQDTQYF.

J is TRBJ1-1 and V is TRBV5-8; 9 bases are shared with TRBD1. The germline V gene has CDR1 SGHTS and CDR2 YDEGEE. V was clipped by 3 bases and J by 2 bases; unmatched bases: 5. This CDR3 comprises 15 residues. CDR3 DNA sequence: TGTGCCAGCAGCTCTCCGGGACAGGGTAACACTGAAGCTTTCTTT. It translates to CASSSPGQGNTEAFF.

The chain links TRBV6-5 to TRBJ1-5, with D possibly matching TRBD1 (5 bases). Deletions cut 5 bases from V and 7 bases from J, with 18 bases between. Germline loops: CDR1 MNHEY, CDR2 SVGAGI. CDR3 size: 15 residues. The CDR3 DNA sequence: TGTGCCAGCAGTAGTCAGGGAGGGGCAAGGCAGCCCCAGCATTTT. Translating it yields CASSSQGGARQPQHF.